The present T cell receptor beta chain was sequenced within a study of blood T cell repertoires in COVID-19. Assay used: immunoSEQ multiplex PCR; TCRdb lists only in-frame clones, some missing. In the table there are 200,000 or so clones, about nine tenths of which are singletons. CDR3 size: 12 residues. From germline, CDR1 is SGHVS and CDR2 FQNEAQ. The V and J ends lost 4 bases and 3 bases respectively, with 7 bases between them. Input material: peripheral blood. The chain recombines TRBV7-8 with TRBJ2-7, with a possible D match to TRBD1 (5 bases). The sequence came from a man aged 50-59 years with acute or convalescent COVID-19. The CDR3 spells CASSSDNYEQYF. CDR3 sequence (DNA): TGTGCCAGCAGCTCGGACAACTACGAGCAGTACTTC.